The T cell receptor beta chain under discussion was sequenced for a study of cytomegalovirus exposure and HLA in healthy donors. Study-wide results and caveats: Later analysis showed most CMV-associated TCR beta chains appearing HLA-restricted. Segments of the TCR beta V type were, in most cases, productive about 87% or about 30% of the time in an earlier analysis. It has been reported that TCR beta sequences accurately predicted the HLA-A and HLA-B alleles of most subjects.

Primers included in the PCR were 60 Vbeta and 13 Jbeta primers. Produced via immunoSEQ multiplex PCR; TCRdb's table is partial and in-frame only. The sample table sets out about 130,000 clones. In regard to this clone: Its antigen is not known.

Trimming cost V 3 bases and J 0 bases, with 22 bases left between them. This CDR3 spans 20 amino acids. Germline V gene sequence: CDR1 SGHNT, CDR2 YYREEE (reference sequence). The clonotype comes from a man in his thirties or forties in good health and CMV-seronegative. This chain links TRBV5-4 with TRBJ1-6; D ambiguous. Sequencing was carried out using PBMCs. CDR3 coding DNA: TGTGCCAGCAGCTACCCCGTGTGGTCCGCGGGTAGCTCCTATAATTCACCCCTCCACTTT. Protein sequence: CASSYPVWSAGSSYNSPLHF. The full variable domain, in which reference TRBV5-4 and TRBJ1-6 provide the parts outside the CDR3, is ETGVTQSPTHLIKTRGQQVTLRCSSQSGHNTVSWYQQALGQGPQFIFQYYREEENGRGNFPPRFSGLQFPNYSSELNVNALELDDSALYLCASSYPVWSAGSSYNSPLHFGNGTRLTVT.